This TCR beta chain is from a study of identical twins. Study-level results: Out-of-frame alpha sequences common to twins exhibited an excess of low generation probability. Donors were not followed over many years; analysis was cross-sectional.

This clonotype was detected many times. Its antigen is currently unknown. After template switching added a universal primer site, the resulting cDNA carried unique molecular identifiers. MiXCR was run by TCRdb on the 5' RACE reads, yielding one entry per CDR3 protein. In the table there are 150,000 or so distinct CDR3 sequences, 3% to 4% of which are singletons. Trimming cost V 5 bases and J 5 bases, with 6 bases left between them. The germline V gene has CDR1 SNHLY and CDR2 FYNNEI. The CDR3 sequence is 11 residues long. V gene TRBV2 combines with J gene TRBJ2-5; no clear D gene. The sequence was obtained from a man between 18 and 29 years old in good health. The sample comprised memory T cells sorted from blood. The CDR3 reads CASSLPETQYF. The CDR3 nucleotides are TGTGCCAGCAGTCTCCCTGAGACCCAGTACTTC.